Described below is a single T cell receptor (beta chain) sequence and its context. TCRdb's table, derived via immunoSEQ multiplex PCR, lists solely in-frame clones and lacks some. The sample yields over 200,000 clones, roughly 86% seen once. The data were obtained in a study of blood T cell repertoires in COVID-19. Sequencing input: peripheral blood. The receptor was isolated from a man aged 35 to 55 who had recovered from COVID-19.

The CDR3 nucleotides are TGTGCCAGCAGTGGTCGGGGGGGCACCCTAGCCAAAAACATTCAGTACTTC. Amino acid sequence: CASSGRGGTLAKNIQYF. V gene TRBV25-1 combines with J gene TRBJ2-4, with 8 nucleotides matching TRBD2. Germline CDR1 is MGHDK and CDR2 is SYGVNS. V shed 4 bases, J shed 0 bases, and the junction held 8 bases outside the gene matches. The CDR3 length is 17 residues. The whole variable domain, remainder taken from reference TRBV25-1 and TRBJ2-4, is EADIYQTPRYLVIGTGKKITLECSQTMGHDKMYWYQQDPGMELHLIHYSYGVNSTEKGDLSSESTVSRIRTEHFPLTLESARPSHTSQYLCASSGRGGTLAKNIQYFGAGTRLSVL.